A selection of T cell receptor beta chains follows, all from one sample in a study of CD8+CD57+ T cells in acquired aplastic anemia. TCRdb fed the reads into MiXCR, producing one record per CDR3 protein. The sample includes 220,000 or so distinct CDR3 sequences, about 60% of them seen just once. Sequences were obtained from sorted CD4+, CD8+, or CD8+CD57+ T cells (not recorded which) from PBMCs. These receptors were collected from a human donor with aplastic anemia. Both conserved end residues are trimmed from each CDR3. Fields, in order: J gene, V gene, CDR3 length, CDR3 protein.

>TRBJ1-2|TRBV14|11
ASSIRQGGGYT
>TRBJ2-1|TRBV5-1|17
ASSSSGTSGRAAYNEQF
>TRBJ2-7|TRBV2|12
ASMAGAYSYEQY
>TRBJ2-3|TRBV9|11
ASSVMGADTQY
>TRBJ1-3|TRBV20-1|12
SATDDSSGNTIY
>TRBJ1-4|TRBV9|14
ASSGSGSYKNEKLF
>TRBJ2-6|TRBV11-2|13
ASSPADSGANVLT
>TRBJ1-1|TRBV5-1|15
ASSLGSLIGQNTEAF
>TRBJ2-7|TRBV10-3|12
AISEVGSSYEQY
>TRBJ1-1|TRBV7-2|11
ASSLGGENEAF
>TRBJ1-1|TRBV9|11
ASSPRGDTEAF
>TRBJ2-7|TRBV11-2|10
ASSPGDREQY
>TRBJ2-1|TRBV4-1|13
ASSHSGGTPHEQF
>TRBJ1-2|TRBV2|12
ASSEGDSIYGYT
>TRBJ2-5|TRBV7-9|11
ASSSQGWETQY
>TRBJ1-4|TRBV6-5|13
ASSYGASTNEKLF
>TRBJ2-3|TRBV29-1|14
SAPNEDRGLTDTQY
>TRBJ2-1|TRBV19|14
ASNNALDRFYNEQF
>TRBJ2-7|TRBV5-1|12
ASSLDRGGYEQY
>TRBJ2-1|TRBV12-3/TRBV12-4|11
ASSLFSSGEQF
>TRBJ2-2|TRBV7-3|11
ASSLVTTGELF
>TRBJ2-2|TRBV2|11
ASSERGTGELF
>TRBJ2-7|TRBV9|13
ASSVGVGGAGEQY
>TRBJ1-1|TRBV19|12
ASSATALNTEAF
>TRBJ2-7|TRBV24-1|11
ATSDWRGGEQY
>TRBJ2-7|TRBV25-1|12
ASSVQGSSYEQY
>TRBJ1-2|TRBV20-1|10
SAHSGGGKDT
>TRBJ2-7|TRBV7-9|11
ASSDRNTYEQY
>TRBJ2-3|TRBV5-1|13
ASSHGQGGTDTQY
>TRBJ2-3|TRBV9|16
ASSPSRGGRWSTDTQY
>TRBJ2-3|TRBV5-6|14
ASSPTGQRSTDTQY
>TRBJ1-5|TRBV12-3/TRBV12-4|15
ASSDGQGADSNQPQH
>TRBJ2-3|TRBV7-2|11
GGGGDATDTQY
>TRBJ2-5|TRBV7-9|12
ASSLAVGQETQY
>TRBJ2-7|TRBV20-1|11
SARDARTYEQY
>TRBJ2-5|TRBV3-1|18
ASSQSAWGQKMKKQETQY
>TRBJ1-6|TRBV19|14
ASSISLLGGLTTLH
>TRBJ2-3|TRBV5-5|17
ASSQDGTGTGVLTDTQY
>TRBJ2-2|TRBV16|13
ASQPRGKDTGELF
>TRBJ1-3|TRBV15|12
ATSAGVSGNTIY
>TRBJ1-1|TRBV19|13
ASSIAGNGNTEAF
>TRBJ1-2|TRBV20-1|10
SAGSPHYGYT
>TRBJ2-7|TRBV5-5|12
ASSHGGGQNEQY
>TRBJ2-2|TRBV5-5|13
ASSFHRGATGELF
>TRBJ1-1|TRBV2|15
ASSRRPNEVQNTEAF
>TRBJ1-6|TRBV24-1|13
ATSALTKDNSPLH
>TRBJ1-2|TRBV6-1|13
ASSAYQGANYGYT
>TRBJ2-1|TRBV12-3/TRBV12-4|11
ATKAPSVGEQF
>TRBJ1-2|TRBV6-6|12
ASSYSTGTAGYT
>TRBJ2-1|TRBV7-6|13
ASSLYGGAHNEQF
>TRBJ2-1|TRBV9|13
ASSATSGGAHGQF
>TRBJ1-3|TRBV5-5|11
VSSLGSGNTIY
>TRBJ2-5|TRBV7-2|10
ASSPSLETQY
>TRBJ2-7|TRBV20-1|12
SARGTGSPYEQY
>TRBJ2-1|TRBV12-3/TRBV12-4|11
ASSPSRTGKQF